This T cell receptor (beta chain) was captured by sequencing in a study of cytomegalovirus exposure and HLA in healthy donors. Study context: The approximately 120 million unique TCR beta sequences, from some 170 million T cells, were found by an earlier analysis.

The germline V gene has CDR1 LNHNV and CDR2 YYDKDF (reference sequence). The V gene lost 1 base and the J gene lost 0 bases, with 9 bases spanning the gap. CDR3 size: 16 residues. The PCR employed 60 Vbeta primers together with 13 Jbeta primers. TCRdb's table, derived via immunoSEQ multiplex PCR, lists solely in-frame clones and lacks some. The sample shows just over 200,000 clones, 82% of them seen only once. The chain combines TRBV15 with TRBJ1-4; D perhaps matches TRBD1 (6 bases). The material sequenced was PBMCs. The receptor comes from a woman aged 40 to 55 in good health and CMV-seronegative. The CDR3 reads CATSRGWTATNEKLFF. CDR3 bases: TGTGCCACCAGCAGAGGATGGACAGCAACTAATGAAAAACTGTTTTTT.